Each of the 25 T cell receptor beta chains below was sequenced from the same sample in a study of identical twins. TCRdb itself ran the 5' RACE reads through MiXCR, one entry per CDR3 protein. The sample has roughly 690,000 distinct CDR3 sequences, over 20% seen once. The same specimen was also included in a second study, on T cells expressing NK-cell markers.

Sequenced input: PBMCs. Receptors originate from a woman between 18 and 29 years old in good health.

This clonotype was seen a handful of times. This chain links TRBV20-1 with TRBJ2-1; possibly TRBD1 or TRBD2 for D (8 bases each). Germline CDR1 is DFQATT and CDR2 is SNEGSKA (reference sequence). Trimming removed 5 bases from V and 4 bases from J, with 15 bases in between. CDR3 size: 14 residues. In DNA form, the CDR3 reads TGCAGTGCTCAGGGGGCTAGCGGGTACAATGAGCAGTTCTTC. The encoded protein is CSAQGASGYNEQFF.

This clonotype has just a few counts. The chain links TRBV12-3 or TRBV12-4 to TRBJ1-3; D is unresolved. The V end lost 4 bases, the J end lost 4 bases, and 11 bases lay between the germline ends. The CDR3 has 14 amino acids. The CDR3 coding sequence is TGTGCCAGCAGTTATGTCCTTGAGGGAAACACCATATATTTT. It yields the protein CASSYVLEGNTIYF.

In this sample, this clonotype turned up a few times. The chain carries TRBV20-1 and TRBJ2-1, with 12 nucleotides matching TRBD2. Looked up from germline, CDR1 is DFQATT and CDR2 is SNEGSKA (reference sequence). Losses at the gene ends were 1 base for V and 7 bases for J; bases not matched to a gene: 11. The CDR3 totals 17 residues. CDR3: CSARAYPSGRAKNEQFF. The CDR3 DNA reads TGCAGTGCTAGAGCTTACCCTAGCGGGAGGGCCAAAAATGAGCAGTTCTTC.

The chain carries TRBV5-1 and TRBJ2-1; the match to TRBD1 covers 11 bases. J was trimmed by 5 bases and V by 1 base; bases with no gene match: 8. In germline, CDR1 is SGHRS, CDR2 YFSETQ. The CDR3 covers 17 residues. CDR3 bases: TGCGCCAGCAGCTTGCACCTCGGACAGGGGGCACACAATGAGCAGTTCTTC. Protein product: CASSLHLGQGAHNEQFF.

This clonotype occurred many times. The chain uses TRBV6-2 or TRBV6-3 and TRBJ2-3; 10 bases match TRBD2. The CDR3 loop spans 15 amino acids. Germline lookup yields CDR1 MNHEY and CDR2 SVGEGT. Trimming at V came to 5 bases and at J to 3 bases, leaving 5 bases not matched to a gene. CDR3 sequence: CASSRPGLATDTQYF. CDR3 nucleotide sequence: TGTGCCAGCAGTCGACCGGGACTAGCGACAGATACGCAGTATTTT.

The rearrangement uses TRBV29-1 and TRBJ1-2; D is undetermined. Germline CDR1 SQVTM, CDR2 ANQGSEA. There are 15 residues in the CDR3. V was shortened by 4 bases and J by 4 bases, with 19 bases between the two germline ends. The CDR3 DNA follows: TGCAGCGTTGGAGCAGGTACAACCTCTGCCTATGGCTACACCTTC. Its protein product is CSVGAGTTSAYGYTF.

This chain uses TRBV5-1 with TRBJ2-1, with D perhaps assigned TRBD1 or TRBD2 (5 bases each). This CDR3 has 14 residues. The germline CDR1 and CDR2 sequences are SGHRS and YFSETQ. Trimming left V 3 bases short and J 15 bases short, with 22 bases between. The CDR3 nucleotides read TGCGCCAGCAGCTCAGGGACCGGGGACCCCAGGCGGTTCTTC. Amino acid sequence: CASSSGTGDPRRFF.

The sample holds many counts of this clonotype. This sequence joins TRBV12-3 or TRBV12-4 and TRBJ2-1, with 8 bases aligning to TRBD2. The CDR3 extends over 16 amino acids. V shed 1 base and J 0 bases; nucleotides not matched to a gene: 2. The CDR3 DNA sequence: TGTGCCAGCAGTTTAGTACGGGGGGGCTCCTACAATGAGCAGTTCTTC. It encodes CASSLVRGGSYNEQFF.

This clonotype was observed a single time. The V and J genes are TRBV7-2 and TRBJ2-5; TRBD2 matches 9 bases. The CDR3 extends over 16 amino acids. Germline trimming cut 1 base from V and 5 bases from J; bases unmatched to any gene: 8. Germline V gene sequence: CDR1 SGHTA, CDR2 FQGNSA. The CDR3, as DNA: TGTGCCAGCAGCTTAGAACCCGGGACTAGCCGGGAGACCCAGTACTTC. It is translated as CASSLEPGTSRETQYF.

The chain links TRBV7-9 to TRBJ1-1; D call uncertain. Trimming removed 1 base at V and 5 bases at J, with 14 bases between. Per the germline V gene, CDR1 is SEHNR and CDR2 is FQNEAQ (reference sequence). CDR3 length equals 15 residues. In DNA form, the CDR3 reads TGTGCCAGCAGCTTAGGCTATGTCGTGCGGACTGAAGCTTTCTTT. It encodes CASSLGYVVRTEAFF. The full variable domain, in which reference TRBV7-9 and TRBJ1-1 provide the parts outside the CDR3, is DTGVSQNPRHKITKRGQNVTFRCDPISEHNRLYWYRQTLGQGPEFLTYFQNEAQLEKSRLLSDRFSAERPKGSFSTLEIQRTEQGDSAMYLCASSLGYVVRTEAFFGQGTRLTVV.

In its sample, this clonotype was seen a few times. The V and J genes are TRBV29-1 and TRBJ2-7; 7 nucleotides agree with TRBD1. Germline V lookup: CDR1 SQVTM, CDR2 ANQGSEA. This CDR3 is built from 13 residues. The V segment lost 6 bases and the J segment 3 bases; nucleotides outside the gene matches: 8. CDR3 sequence (DNA): TGCAGCGTCGAGGGGGCCGCGGGCTACGAGCAGTACTTC. It is translated as CSVEGAAGYEQYF.

Concerning this clonotype itself: A junction end diverges from the germline sequence, so it may reflect a read error. The chain carries TRBV15 and TRBJ2-7; no reliable D call. The germline V gene has CDR1 LNHNV and CDR2 YYDKDF (reference sequence). CDR3 size: 14 residues. The CDR3 nucleotides read TGTGCCACCAGCAGAGATGGCACCACCTACGAGCACTACTTC. Its translation is CATSRDGTTYEHYF.

This rearrangement joins TRBV21-1 to TRBJ1-2; no check of the table's D call, TRBD1, against the DNA was made. TRBV21-1 is assigned pseudogene status. This CDR3 is built from 15 residues. DNA for the CDR3: TGTGCCAGCAGCTCCCCTCAGAAAAGGTTCTATGGCTACACCTTC. It encodes CASSSPQKRFYGYTF.

This clonotype was recorded many times. The CDR3 sequence is CASSEGRTTDTQYF. The CDR3 bases are TGCGCCAGCAGTGAGGGGAGGACCACAGATACGCAGTATTTT. The J gene is TRBJ2-3, the V gene TRBV10-1; D may be TRBD2 (6 bases). Germline values: CDR1 WNHNN, CDR2 SYGVQD (reference sequence). The CDR3 extends over 14 amino acids. V lost 2 bases and J 2 bases, leaving 8 bases between the germline ends.

The rearrangement joins TRBV11-2 to TRBJ2-3; 8 bases are shared with TRBD2. Trimming cost V 4 bases and J 5 bases; bases outside gene matches: 17. CDR1 SGHAT and CDR2 FQNNGV come from the germline V gene. CDR3 length: 18 amino acids. CDR3 sequence: CASSSNSAGWREVDTQYF. CDR3 sequence (DNA): TGTGCCAGCAGCTCCAATTCCGCTGGATGGCGGGAGGTAGATACGCAGTATTTT.

This clonotype was counted a few times. The chain has TRBV20-1 and TRBJ1-1, with TRBD1 matching over 8 bases. J gave up 6 bases and V 5 bases, and 5 bases lay outside the gene matches. Germline V gene data show CDR1 as DFQATT and CDR2 as SNEGSKA (reference sequence). The CDR3 totals 12 residues. CDR3 in DNA: TGCAGTGCTCGCAGGGGGCCTCCTGAAGCTTTCTTT. Translating gives CSARRGPPEAFF.

The V gene is TRBV27, the J gene TRBJ1-2, with TRBD1 matching over 12 bases. J was trimmed by 1 base and V by 2 bases; bases with no gene match: 5. Germline values: CDR1 MNHEY, CDR2 SMNVEV (reference sequence). The CDR3 runs 17 residues. CDR3 sequence: CASSLLRDRGLNYGYTF. The CDR3 DNA follows: TGTGCCAGCAGTTTACTCCGGGACAGGGGGCTTAACTATGGCTACACCTTC.

The CDR3 DNA reads as TGTGCCAGCAGCGGGAGTTTTAACGAGCAGTACTTC. It codes for CASSGSFNEQYF. The V call is TRBV6-6, the J call TRBJ2-7; weak D call: TRBD2 (6 bases). Germline lookup yields CDR1 MNHNY and CDR2 SVGAGI (reference sequence). Trimming stripped 6 bases from V and 5 bases from J, with 11 bases between. This CDR3 contains 12 residues.

This clonotype was seen only a few times. The chain employs TRBV12-3 or TRBV12-4 and TRBJ2-5, with D perhaps being TRBD1 or TRBD2 (7 bases each). The germline V and J ends were trimmed by 4 bases and 2 bases, with 20 bases remaining between them. The CDR3 is 17 residues long. The CDR3 region has the DNA TGTGCCAGCAGTTACCCACAGGGGAGGGGGGGACAAGAGACCCAGTACTTC. Translated: CASSYPQGRGGQETQYF.

The chain links TRBV29-1 to TRBJ1-2; D gene unclear. Germline V gene data show CDR1 as SQVTM and CDR2 as ANQGSEA. The CDR3 has 13 residues. V lost 2 bases, J lost 4 bases, and 11 bases lay in between. In DNA form, the CDR3 reads TGCAGCGTTGAATCGGACCTCTCCTATGGCTACACCTTC. Translated, it gives CSVESDLSYGYTF. Filled out from reference TRBV29-1 and TRBJ1-2, the complete variable domain reads SAVISQKPSRDICQRGTSLTIQCQVDSQVTMMFWYRQQPGQSLTLIATANQGSEATYESGFVIDKFPISRPNLTFSTLTVSNMSPEDSSIYLCSVESDLSYGYTFGSGTRLTVV.

This clonotype was seen more than once but under ten times. J is TRBJ2-1 and V is TRBV12-3 or TRBV12-4; TRBD2 matches 7 bases. Trimming cost V 6 bases and J 5 bases; bases outside gene matches: 13. The CDR3 covers 16 residues. The DNA of the CDR3 is TGTGCCAGCAGCCACCAGCCGGGACTACGCCACAATGAGCAGTTCTTC. It codes for CASSHQPGLRHNEQFF.

Many counts were recorded for this clonotype. This chain joins TRBV20-1 and TRBJ1-1, with D maybe TRBD1 (5 bases). Germline V gene lookup returns CDR1 DFQATT and CDR2 SNEGSKA (reference sequence). Trimming took 3 bases from V and 1 from J, leaving 9 bases between them. This CDR3 comprises 13 residues. The CDR3 reads CSASRQRNTEAFF. CDR3 in DNA: TGCAGTGCTAGCCGACAGCGGAACACTGAAGCTTTCTTT.

The chain recombines TRBV7-9 with TRBJ2-7, with 7 bases lining up with TRBD1. The CDR3 is 12 residues long. Trimming cost V 5 bases and J 7 bases; bases outside gene matches: 5. CDR1 and CDR2 (germline): SEHNR, FQNEAQ (reference sequence). DNA of the CDR3: TGTGCCAGCAGCCGACAGGGTTGGGAGCAGTACTTC. Its protein product is CASSRQGWEQYF.

V usage is TRBV7-2 and J usage is TRBJ2-1; D unresolved. V lost 2 bases to trimming and J lost 6 bases, with 14 bases between them. Germline assignment: CDR1 SGHTA and CDR2 FQGNSA. This CDR3 comprises 15 residues. The CDR3 DNA reads as TGTGCCAGCAGCTTATGGGCTAGTAGTGGCAATGAGCAGTTCTTC. It yields the protein CASSLWASSGNEQFF. Full variable domain (remainder filled in from reference TRBV7-2 and TRBJ2-1): GAGVSQSPSNKVTEKGKDVELRCDPISGHTALYWYRQSLGQGLEFLIYFQGNSAPDKSGLPSDRFSAERTGGSVSTLTIQRTQQEDSAVYLCASSLWASSGNEQFFGPGTRLTVL.

This clonotype was seen only once. V usage is TRBV7-6 and J usage is TRBJ2-3; 9 bases are shared with TRBD2. After removal of 6 bases from V and 4 bases from J, the junction contained 5 bases not matched to a gene. The germline gives CDR1 SGHVS, CDR2 FNYEAQ. This CDR3 spans 14 amino acids. As DNA, the CDR3 is TGTGCCAGCAGACGCGGGGGGGCGGCAGATACGCAGTATTTT. Protein: CASRRGGAADTQYF.